One and the same sample provided the 9 T cell receptor beta chains below, sequenced in a study of blood T cell repertoires in COVID-19. Sequenced by immunoSEQ multiplex PCR; TCRdb stores in-frame clones only, minus some. The repertoire holds roughly 100,000 clones, with about 76% as singletons. The sample taken for sequencing was peripheral blood. The receptors come from an elderly woman with acute or convalescent COVID-19.

The chain couples TRBV5-4 to TRBJ2-5, with D possibly being TRBD2 (6 bases). The germline V gene has CDR1 SGHNT and CDR2 YYREEE (reference sequence). The CDR3 has 14 residues. Trimming took 3 bases from V and 3 from J, leaving 12 bases between them. CDR3 residues: CASSSTSGEETQYF. For the CDR3, the DNA is TGTGCCAGCAGCTCGACTAGTGGGGAAGAGACCCAGTACTTC.

The rearrangement joins TRBV29-1 to TRBJ1-1, with 8 positions matching TRBD1. The CDR3 covers 10 residues. Per germline, CDR1 SQVTM and CDR2 ANQGSEA. Trimming took 6 bases from V and 11 from J; bases not matched to a gene: 5. The CDR3 protein is CSVMDRVAFF. The CDR3 DNA is TGCAGCGTGATGGACAGGGTTGCTTTCTTT.

In regard to this clone: No DNA is shown, since the ends of the CDR3 on it are uncertain; the CDR3 is the one TCRdb lists. The CDR3: CASSKVGGGADTQYF. The chain carries TRBV21-1 and TRBJ2-3; TRBD2 is the table's D call and was not checked against the DNA. TRBV21-1 is flagged as a pseudogene. The CDR3 totals 15 residues, both ends included.

This rearrangement joins TRBV11-2 to TRBJ1-2; a weak D match, TRBD1 (6 bases). The CDR3 consists of 14 residues. V was cut by 5 bases and J by 4 bases, with 14 bases left in between. The germline V gene has CDR1 SGHAT and CDR2 FQNNGV. The CDR3 region is CASSPGDTIYGYTF. The CDR3, as DNA: TGTGCCAGCAGCCCTGGGGACACCATCTATGGCTACACCTTC.

This clone appeared a few times. The chain is built from TRBV6-5 and TRBJ2-3; D is undetermined. The V gene's germline CDR1 is MNHEY and CDR2 SVGAGI. This CDR3 has 14 residues. The V end was cut by 6 bases, the J end by 2 bases, with 12 bases between. In DNA, the CDR3 is TGTGCCAGCAGCTATGAAGAGTACACAGATACGCAGTATTTT. Amino acid sequence: CASSYEEYTDTQYF.

This chain joins TRBV6-5 and TRBJ2-7, with D tentatively TRBD1 (6 bases). The CDR3 runs to 11 residues. Germline CDR1 MNHEY, CDR2 SVGAGI. Trimming cost V 5 bases and J 9 bases, with 11 bases left between them. The CDR3, as DNA: TGTGCCAGCAGTCTTGGGGGCCGGCAGTACTTC. Translated: CASSLGGRQYF.

The V call is TRBV5-1, the J call TRBJ2-3; 10 bases fit TRBD1. J lost 2 bases, V lost 8 bases, and 8 bases had no gene match. Germline V gives CDR1 SGHRS, CDR2 YFSETQ. The CDR3 is made up of 15 amino acids. CDR3 protein: CASFHGTGDTDTQYF. CDR3 coding DNA: TGCGCCAGTTTCCACGGGACAGGGGACACAGATACGCAGTATTTT.

The chain combines TRBV2 with TRBJ2-7; no clear D gene. V was shortened by 3 bases and J by 3 bases, with 9 bases between the two germline ends. This CDR3 contains 13 residues. Germline V gives CDR1 SNHLY, CDR2 FYNNEI. Here the CDR3 DNA reads TGTGCCAGCAGTGAGGGCTTATACTACGAGCAGTACTTC. It is translated as CASSEGLYYEQYF.

The chain combines TRBV7-2 with TRBJ1-1; 10 bases are shared with TRBD1. Germline V gives CDR1 SGHTA, CDR2 FQGNSA. This CDR3 comprises 19 residues. The V gene end was trimmed by 0 bases and the J gene end by 3 bases; junction bases not matched to a gene: 13. The CDR3 protein is CASSLAFFWTGGRDTEAFF. The CDR3 DNA is TGTGCCAGCAGCTTAGCTTTCTTTTGGACAGGGGGTAGGGACACTGAAGCTTTCTTT.